The 9 T cell receptor beta chains in this list originate from one sample, sequenced in a study of T cells in Graves' hyperthyroidism and ophthalmopathy. RNA transcripts served as the template for amplifying TCR beta CDR3 regions. The HTBI set primed first-round TCR CDR3 RT-PCR. MiXCR, run by TCRdb on the multiplex PCR reads, gives a single entry per CDR3 protein. Among 500,000 to 700,000 distinct CDR3 sequences listed, 16% were seen once. The specimen sequenced was blood. All receptors come from a woman between 18 and 30 years old with Graves' hyperthyroidism.

V and J are TRBV20-1 and TRBJ2-7; unclear D gene. V was shortened by 2 bases and J by 6 bases, with 5 bases between the two germline ends. Germline CDR1 is DFQATT and CDR2 is SNEGSKA (reference sequence). CDR3 size: 10 residues. The CDR3 protein is CSARLGEQYF. Written as DNA, the CDR3 is TGCAGTGCTAGACTGGGCGAGCAGTACTTC.

This clonotype has ten or more counts. Germline and junction disagree at one end, which may indicate a read error. The chain recombines TRBV7-2 with TRBJ2-3, with TRBD2 identical over 9 bases. Germline V CDR1 and CDR2: SGHTA, FQGNSA. This CDR3 is built from 12 residues. CDR3 residues: CASRVAGDTQCF. As DNA, the CDR3 is TGTGCCAGCAGGGTAGCGGGGGATACGCAGTGTTTT.

A word on this clonotype: A much larger clone sits a single nucleotide away, making a read error possible. The chain recombines TRBV7-9 with TRBJ2-7; D is uncertain. Trimming stripped 0 bases from V and 0 bases from J, with 12 bases between. The germline V gene encodes CDR1 SEHNR and CDR2 FQNEAQ (reference sequence). This CDR3 has 16 amino acids. The CDR3 protein is CASSLAGDTHSYEQYF. In DNA form, the CDR3 reads TGTGCCAGCAGCTTAGCCGGCGATACTCACTCCTACGAGCAGTACTTC.

This clonotype was seen only a few times. The chain is built from TRBV20-1 and TRBJ2-3; possibly TRBD1 or TRBD2 for D (6 bases each). This CDR3 spans 15 amino acids. Germline lookup yields CDR1 DFQATT and CDR2 SNEGSKA (reference sequence). V was clipped by 1 base and J by 4 bases, with 15 bases between them. The CDR3 loop reads CSARVVGGRADTQYF. In DNA form, the CDR3 reads TGCAGTGCTAGAGTTGTCGGGGGCCGGGCAGATACGCAGTATTTT.

This clonotype was observed a handful of times. The rearrangement joins TRBV20-1 to TRBJ2-1; 7 positions agree with TRBD2. Germline CDR1 DFQATT, CDR2 SNEGSKA (reference sequence). The length of the CDR3 is 12 residues. The CDR3 sequence: CGIAGSYNEQFF. Written as DNA, the CDR3 is TGCGGGATAGCGGGCTCCTACAATGAGCAGTTCTTC.

This clonotype was observed many times. CDR3 residues: CASSLDRVGQFF. Written as DNA, the CDR3 is TGTGCCAGCAGCTTGGACAGGGTCGGGCAGTTCTTC. The J gene is TRBJ2-1, the V gene TRBV11-2; 8 nucleotides match TRBD1. The length of the CDR3 is 12 residues. With 3 bases clipped from V and 12 bases from J, the junction kept 4 bases outside the gene matches. CDR1 and CDR2 (germline): SGHAT, FQNNGV. Using reference TRBV11-2 and TRBJ2-1 for the parts outside the CDR3, the full variable domain is EAGVAQSPRYKIIEKRQSVAFWCNPISGHATLYWYQQILGQGPKLLIQFQNNGVVDDSQLPKDRFSAERLKGVDSTLKIQPAKLEDSAVYLCASSLDRVGQFFGPGTRLTVL.

This clonotype was picked up many times. The chain uses TRBV6-9 and TRBJ2-7; D is perhaps TRBD2 (7 bases). Germline V gene lookup returns CDR1 MNHGY and CDR2 SVAAGI. The V gene lost 8 bases and the J gene lost 6 bases, with 20 bases spanning the gap. The CDR3 has 14 amino acids. The CDR3 DNA follows: TGTGCCAGCCTCGACGATGGGGAGGGGGGCGAGCAGTACTTC. Encoded protein: CASLDDGEGGEQYF.

This clonotype has ten or more counts. This chain connects TRBV20-1 to TRBJ2-7; TRBD1 matches at 7 bases. This CDR3 contains 15 residues. The ends lost 0 bases at V and 2 bases at J; junction bases unmatched: 7. Germline assignment: CDR1 DFQATT and CDR2 SNEGSKA (reference sequence). CDR3 nucleotide sequence: TGCAGTGCTAGAGATAACAGGGGTAACACCTACGAGCAGTACTTC. Translated: CSARDNRGNTYEQYF.

The chain uses TRBV20-1 and TRBJ1-1; D might be TRBD1 (5 bases). V lost 4 bases and J lost 5, with 23 bases in between. Per the germline V gene, CDR1 is DFQATT and CDR2 is SNEGSKA (reference sequence). The CDR3 runs 16 residues. CDR3 sequence (DNA): TGCAGTGCTATGCCCGGGGACTATCAGAGGGAAACTGAAGCTTTCTTT. It codes for CSAMPGDYQRETEAFF.